This T cell receptor (beta chain) appears in the sequencing data of a study of blood T cell repertoires in COVID-19. Study-level information: Italy, Spain and the United States were the sources of the convalescent and acute COVID-19 samples.

Germline lookup yields CDR1 LNHDA and CDR2 SQIVND (reference sequence). V was pared by 0 bases and J by 3 bases, with 12 bases between. This CDR3 is built from 15 residues. The table came from immunoSEQ multiplex PCR; TCRdb's copy has only in-frame clones and leaves some out. The sample has about 190,000 clones, under 80% seen once. The rearrangement uses TRBV19 and TRBJ2-7, with TRBD2 as a possible D gene (6 bases). The origin of this receptor is a woman aged 45-65 years with acute or convalescent COVID-19. Sequencing input: peripheral blood. DNA for the CDR3: TGTGCCAGTAGTATAGATGCCGCGACTAGCTACGAGCAGTACTTC. This translates into CASSIDAATSYEQYF.